This T cell receptor (beta chain) was captured by sequencing in a study of identical twins. This clonotype occurred a few times. Its antigen is as yet unknown. Template switching, a step in the protocol, added a universal primer site, and cDNA carried unique molecular identifiers. TCRdb re-called the 5' RACE reads with MiXCR, one entry per CDR3 protein. Of 700,000 or so distinct CDR3 sequences in the sample, 8% to 9% were seen once. Study findings and constraints: Insertions were reduced in abundant cord blood beta clonotypes but not in memory repertoires.

This CDR3 has 14 residues. Germline CDR1 MNHEY, CDR2 SVGEGT. The V and J ends lost 8 bases and 10 bases, in that order; junction bases with no gene match: 14. Another study also made use of these data, one on yellow fever vaccine responses in identical twins.

This chain connects TRBV6-2 or TRBV6-3 to TRBJ2-5; 9 nucleotides match TRBD1. The sequenced sample consisted of PBMCs. This TCR came from a woman aged 18-30 years in good health. The DNA for the CDR3 is TGTGCCAGCCTAAAGGGGACAGGGTCGAATGACCAGTACTTC. Translating it yields CASLKGTGSNDQYF.